The clone carrying this TCR beta chain appeared many times. Its target is not known. Time point of the sample: newly diagnosed GD, antithyroid drugs for less than 3 months. Preparation of the TCR library used RNA extracted from PBMCs. Germline assignment: CDR1 SGHAT and CDR2 FQNNGV. The germline V and J ends were trimmed by 2 bases and 8 bases, with 16 bases remaining between them. The CDR3 spans 15 residues. The data were taken from a study of regulatory T cells in long-lasting Graves disease. Study-level results: Newly diagnosed Graves' patients exceeded persistent ones in TCR diversity. Persistent patients shared more public clonotypes (under 3,000) than newly diagnosed patients (over 900).

HTBI primers from iRepertoire and Arm-PCR of CDR3 regions yielded the TCR beta libraries. TCRdb ran MiXCR on the multiplex PCR reads and lists one entry per CDR3 protein. The sample includes 600,000 to 650,000 distinct CDR3 sequences, 15% to 20% of them seen just once. These records were also assigned to another study, of T cells in Graves' hyperthyroidism and ophthalmopathy.

The J gene is TRBJ2-1, the V gene TRBV11-2, with D perhaps TRBD1 (7 bases). Sequenced material: peripheral blood mononuclear cells (PBMCs), taken at new diagnosis, from a patient treated with antithyroid drugs. This receptor was identified in a woman in her 30s with Graves disease. CDR3 DNA sequence: TGTGCCAGCAGCTTAAGGAGGGGGCACATCGATGAGCAGTTCTTC. This sequence encodes CASSLRRGHIDEQFF.